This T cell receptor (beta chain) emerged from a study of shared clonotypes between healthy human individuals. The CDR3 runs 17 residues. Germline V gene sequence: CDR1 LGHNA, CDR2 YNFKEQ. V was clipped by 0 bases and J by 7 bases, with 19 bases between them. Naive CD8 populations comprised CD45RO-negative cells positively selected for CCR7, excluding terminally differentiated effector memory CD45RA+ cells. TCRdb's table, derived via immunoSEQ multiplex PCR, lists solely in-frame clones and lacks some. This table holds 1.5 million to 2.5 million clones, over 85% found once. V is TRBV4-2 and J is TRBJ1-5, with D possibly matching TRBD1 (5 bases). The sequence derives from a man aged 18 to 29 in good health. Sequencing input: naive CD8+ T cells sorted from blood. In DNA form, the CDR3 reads TGTGCCAGCAGCCAAGAAATGGTAGTAGGAGGACACCAGCCCCAGCATTTT. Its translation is CASSQEMVVGGHQPQHF.